The 7 T cell receptor beta chains below all came from one sample that was sequenced in a study of low-dose radiotherapy and immunotherapy resistance in tumors. Time point reported: before trial treatment. Both TCRalpha and TCRbeta chains were reverse transcribed with V-gene-specific primers. TCRs underwent roughly 19 PCR cycles of amplification with a constant-region primer and V-primer adapter. TCRdb passed the reads through MiXCR, listing each CDR3 protein once. The sample lists 35,000 to 45,000 distinct CDR3 sequences, roughly 28% occurring once. The sequences come from PBMCs, collected before treatment. The source of these receptors is a male donor with gallbladder cancer.

Details on this clonotype: A far larger clone lies a single base away; this is likely a read error. This chain joins TRBV13 and TRBJ2-7, with TRBD2 as a possible D gene (7 bases). This CDR3 region has 14 residues. The V end lost 7 bases, the J end lost 0 bases, and 13 bases lay between the germline ends. Germline CDR1 PRHDT, CDR2 FYEKMQ (reference sequence). CDR3 sequence reads: CASIEGGPSYEQYF. In nucleotides, the CDR3 is TGTGCCAGCATAGAGGGGGGGCCCTCCTACGAGCAGTACTTC.

This clonotype has a count of ten or more. The genes are TRBV7-2 and TRBJ2-4, with D hard to call. V gave up 5 bases and J gave up 7 bases, with 9 bases separating them. This CDR3 spans 12 amino acids. CDR1 SGHTA and CDR2 FQGNSA come from the germline V gene. CDR3 residues: CASSANRNIQYF. CDR3 sequence (DNA): TGTGCCAGCAGCGCCAACCGTAACATTCAGTACTTC.

This clonotype came up a few times. The V call is TRBV29-1, the J call TRBJ2-7, with D possibly matching TRBD1 (5 bases). Trimming took off 0 bases at V and 2 bases at J, with 11 bases between the two ends. This CDR3 region has 14 residues. Germline lookup yields CDR1 SQVTM and CDR2 ANQGSEA. CDR3 DNA sequence: TGCAGCGTTGAAGATGGGCGGACAACCTACGAGCAGTACTTC. Amino acid sequence: CSVEDGRTTYEQYF.

The chain has TRBV19 and TRBJ2-3; no clear D. The germline V gene has CDR1 LNHDA and CDR2 SQIVND (reference sequence). Trimming stripped 9 bases from V and 8 bases from J, with 9 bases between. CDR3 length: 10 amino acids. The DNA of the CDR3 is TGTGCCAGAAGAGCTGGTACGCAGTATTTT. Its translation: CARRAGTQYF.

V usage is TRBV12-3 or TRBV12-4 and J usage is TRBJ1-1; the D is unclear. Trimming shortened V by 7 bases and J by 2 bases, and 11 bases separated the two germline ends. This CDR3 has 13 amino acids. CDR3 bases: TGTGCCAGCACCTTGAAGGGTAACACTGAAGCTTTCTTT. Encoded protein: CASTLKGNTEAFF.

This clonotype was detected many times. The J gene is TRBJ2-1, the V gene TRBV7-2; 10 nucleotides line up with TRBD2. V lost 5 bases, J lost 6 bases, and 4 bases stayed unmatched. CDR3 length: 14 amino acids. The germline gives CDR1 SGHTA, CDR2 FQGNSA. The CDR3 here is CASSTWTSGNEQFF. CDR3 nucleotides: TGTGCCAGCAGCACCTGGACTAGCGGCAATGAGCAGTTCTTC.

The sample holds a few counts of this clonotype. The genes are TRBV5-4 and TRBJ2-3; D uncertain. Germline values: CDR1 SGHNT, CDR2 YYREEE (reference sequence). The V end lost 4 bases, the J end lost 2 bases, and 5 bases lay between the germline ends. The CDR3 totals 12 residues. CDR3 bases: TGTGCCAGCAGCGGATACACAGATACGCAGTATTTT. As protein: CASSGYTDTQYF. Full variable domain (missing parts from reference TRBV5-4 and TRBJ2-3): ETGVTQSPTHLIKTRGQQVTLRCSSQSGHNTVSWYQQALGQGPQFIFQYYREEENGRGNFPPRFSGLQFPNYSSELNVNALELDDSALYLCASSGYTDTQYFGPGTRLTVL.